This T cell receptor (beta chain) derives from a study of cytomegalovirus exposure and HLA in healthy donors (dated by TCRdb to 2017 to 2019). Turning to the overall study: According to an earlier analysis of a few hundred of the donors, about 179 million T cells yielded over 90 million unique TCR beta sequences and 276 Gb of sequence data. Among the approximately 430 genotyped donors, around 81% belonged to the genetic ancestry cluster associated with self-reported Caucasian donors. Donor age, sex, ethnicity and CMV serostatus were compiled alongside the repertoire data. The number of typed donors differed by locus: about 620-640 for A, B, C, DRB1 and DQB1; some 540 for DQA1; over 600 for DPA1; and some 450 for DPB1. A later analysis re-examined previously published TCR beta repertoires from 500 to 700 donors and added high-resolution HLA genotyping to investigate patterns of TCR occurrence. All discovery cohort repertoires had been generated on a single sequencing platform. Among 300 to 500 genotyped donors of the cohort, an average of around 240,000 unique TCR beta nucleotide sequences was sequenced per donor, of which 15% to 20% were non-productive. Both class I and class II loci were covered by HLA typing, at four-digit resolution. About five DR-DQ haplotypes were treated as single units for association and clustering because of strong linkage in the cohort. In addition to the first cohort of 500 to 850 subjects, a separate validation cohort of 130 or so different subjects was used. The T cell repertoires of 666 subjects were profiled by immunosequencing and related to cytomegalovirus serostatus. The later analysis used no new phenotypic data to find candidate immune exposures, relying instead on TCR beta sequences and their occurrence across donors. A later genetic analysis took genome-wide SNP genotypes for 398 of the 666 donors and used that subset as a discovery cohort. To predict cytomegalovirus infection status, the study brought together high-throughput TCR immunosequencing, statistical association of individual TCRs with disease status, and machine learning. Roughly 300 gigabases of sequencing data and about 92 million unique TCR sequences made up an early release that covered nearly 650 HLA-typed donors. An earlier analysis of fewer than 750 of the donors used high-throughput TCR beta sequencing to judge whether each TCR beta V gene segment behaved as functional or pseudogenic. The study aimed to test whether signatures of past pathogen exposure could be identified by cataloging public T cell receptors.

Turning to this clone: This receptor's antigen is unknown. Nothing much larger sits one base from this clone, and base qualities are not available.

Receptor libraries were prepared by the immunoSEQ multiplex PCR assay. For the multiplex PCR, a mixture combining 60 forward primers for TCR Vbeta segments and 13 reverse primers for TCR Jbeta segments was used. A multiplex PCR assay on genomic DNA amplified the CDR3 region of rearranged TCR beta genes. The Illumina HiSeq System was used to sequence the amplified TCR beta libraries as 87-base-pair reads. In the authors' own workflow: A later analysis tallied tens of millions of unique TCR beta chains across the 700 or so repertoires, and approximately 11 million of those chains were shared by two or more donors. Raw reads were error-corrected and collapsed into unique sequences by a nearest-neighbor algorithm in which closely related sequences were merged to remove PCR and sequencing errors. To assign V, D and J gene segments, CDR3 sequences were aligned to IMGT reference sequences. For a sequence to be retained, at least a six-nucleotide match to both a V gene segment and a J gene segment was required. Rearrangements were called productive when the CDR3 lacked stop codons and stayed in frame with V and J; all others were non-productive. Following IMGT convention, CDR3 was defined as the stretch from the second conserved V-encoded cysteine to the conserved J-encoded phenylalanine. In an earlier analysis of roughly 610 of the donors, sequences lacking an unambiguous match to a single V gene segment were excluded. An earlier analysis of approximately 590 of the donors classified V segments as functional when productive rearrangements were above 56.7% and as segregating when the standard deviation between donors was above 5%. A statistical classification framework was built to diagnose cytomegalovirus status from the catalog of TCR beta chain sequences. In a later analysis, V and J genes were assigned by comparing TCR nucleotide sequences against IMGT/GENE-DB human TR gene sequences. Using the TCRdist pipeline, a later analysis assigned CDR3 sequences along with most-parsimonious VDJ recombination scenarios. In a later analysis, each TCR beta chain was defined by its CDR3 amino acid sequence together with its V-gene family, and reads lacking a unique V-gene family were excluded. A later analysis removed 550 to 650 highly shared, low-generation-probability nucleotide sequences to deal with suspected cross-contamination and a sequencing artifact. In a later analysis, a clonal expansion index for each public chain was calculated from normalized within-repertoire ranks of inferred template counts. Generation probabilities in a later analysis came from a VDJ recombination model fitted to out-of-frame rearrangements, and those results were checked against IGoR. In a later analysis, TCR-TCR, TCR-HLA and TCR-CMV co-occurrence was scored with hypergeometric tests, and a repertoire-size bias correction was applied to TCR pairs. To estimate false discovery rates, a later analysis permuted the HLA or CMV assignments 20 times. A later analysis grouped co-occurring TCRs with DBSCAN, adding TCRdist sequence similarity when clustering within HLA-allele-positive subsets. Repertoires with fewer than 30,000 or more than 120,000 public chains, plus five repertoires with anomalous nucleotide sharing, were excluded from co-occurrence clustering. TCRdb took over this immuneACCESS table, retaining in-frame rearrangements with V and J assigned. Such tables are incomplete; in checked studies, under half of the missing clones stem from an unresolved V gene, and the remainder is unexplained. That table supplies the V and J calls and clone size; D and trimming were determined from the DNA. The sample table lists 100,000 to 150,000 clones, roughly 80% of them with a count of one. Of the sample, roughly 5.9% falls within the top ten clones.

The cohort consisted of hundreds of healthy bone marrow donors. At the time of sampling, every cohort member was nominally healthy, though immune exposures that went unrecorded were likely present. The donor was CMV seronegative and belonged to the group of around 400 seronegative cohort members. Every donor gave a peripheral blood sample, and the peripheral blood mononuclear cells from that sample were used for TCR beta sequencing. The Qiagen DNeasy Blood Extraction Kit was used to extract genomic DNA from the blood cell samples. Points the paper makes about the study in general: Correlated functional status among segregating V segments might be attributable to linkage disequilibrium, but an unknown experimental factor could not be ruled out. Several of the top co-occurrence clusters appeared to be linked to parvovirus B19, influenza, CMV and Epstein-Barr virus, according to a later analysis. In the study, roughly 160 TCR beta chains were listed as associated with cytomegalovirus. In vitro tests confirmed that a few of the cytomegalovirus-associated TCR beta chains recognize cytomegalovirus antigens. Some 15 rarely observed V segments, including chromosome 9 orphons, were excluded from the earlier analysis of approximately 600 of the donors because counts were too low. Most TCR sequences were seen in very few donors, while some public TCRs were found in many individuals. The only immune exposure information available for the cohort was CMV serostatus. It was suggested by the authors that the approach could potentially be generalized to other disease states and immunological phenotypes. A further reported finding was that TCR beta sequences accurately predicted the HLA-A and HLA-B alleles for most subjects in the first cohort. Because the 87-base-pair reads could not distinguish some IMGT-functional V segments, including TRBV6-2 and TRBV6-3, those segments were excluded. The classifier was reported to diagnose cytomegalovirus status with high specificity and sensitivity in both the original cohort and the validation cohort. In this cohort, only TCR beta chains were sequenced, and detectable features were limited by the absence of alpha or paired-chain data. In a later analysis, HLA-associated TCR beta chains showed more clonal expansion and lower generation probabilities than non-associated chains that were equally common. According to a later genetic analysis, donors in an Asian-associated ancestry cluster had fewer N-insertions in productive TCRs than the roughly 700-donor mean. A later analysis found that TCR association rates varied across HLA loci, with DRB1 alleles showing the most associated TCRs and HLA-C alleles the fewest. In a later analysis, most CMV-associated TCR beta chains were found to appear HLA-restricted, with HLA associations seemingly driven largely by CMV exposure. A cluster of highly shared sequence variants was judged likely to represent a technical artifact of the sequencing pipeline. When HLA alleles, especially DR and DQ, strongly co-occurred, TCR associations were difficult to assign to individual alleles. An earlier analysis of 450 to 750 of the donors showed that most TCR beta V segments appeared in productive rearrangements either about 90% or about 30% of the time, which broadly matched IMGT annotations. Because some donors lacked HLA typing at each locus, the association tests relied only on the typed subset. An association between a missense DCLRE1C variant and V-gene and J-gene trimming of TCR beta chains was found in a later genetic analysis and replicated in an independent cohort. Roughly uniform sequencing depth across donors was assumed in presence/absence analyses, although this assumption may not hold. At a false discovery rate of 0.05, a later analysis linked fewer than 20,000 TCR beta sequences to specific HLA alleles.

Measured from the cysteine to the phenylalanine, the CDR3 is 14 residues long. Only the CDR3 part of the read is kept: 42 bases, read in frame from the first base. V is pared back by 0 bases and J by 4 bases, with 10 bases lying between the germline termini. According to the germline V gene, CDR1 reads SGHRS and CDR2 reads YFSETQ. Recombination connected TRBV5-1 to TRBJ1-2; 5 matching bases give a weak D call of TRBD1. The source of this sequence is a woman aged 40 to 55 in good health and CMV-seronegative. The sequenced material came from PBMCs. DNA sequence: TGCGCCAGCAGCTTGGGAATCGGGGGCTATGGCTACACCTTC. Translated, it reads CASSLGIGGYGYTF.